The 32 T cell receptor beta chains presented below share a single source sample, sequenced in a study of CD8+ T cells in alopecia areata. Extracted RNA was reverse transcribed, and the resulting cDNA served as sequencing template. The protocol was immunoSEQ multiplex PCR, while the TCRdb copy is restricted to in-frame clones and leaves out a portion. Of roughly 250,000 clones listed, roughly two thirds are singletons. The starting material was CD4+ T cells sorted from blood, obtained at week 0. The receptors originated from a human donor with alopecia areata.

The chain has TRBV30 and TRBJ1-1; D remains unclear. V lost 3 bases, J lost 11 bases, and 19 bases lay in between. The CDR3 runs to 13 residues. Germline CDR1 is GTSNPN and CDR2 is SVGIG (reference sequence). The CDR3 DNA reads TGTGCCTGGAGGACCGGCCCCGGACCCCCGGCTTTCTTT. Translating gives CAWRTGPGPPAFF.

V usage is TRBV10-2 and J usage is TRBJ2-2, with D perhaps assigned TRBD1 or TRBD2 (6 bases each). V lost 2 bases, J lost 7 bases, and 17 bases lay in between. The CDR3 spans 16 residues. The germline V gene has CDR1 WSHSY and CDR2 SAAADI. Here the CDR3 reads CASSEAGGGRGGELFF. The DNA for the CDR3 is TGCGCCAGCAGTGAGGCAGGAGGGGGTAGAGGCGGGGAGCTGTTTTTT.

The chain is built from TRBV9 and TRBJ2-1, with 7 nucleotides matching TRBD1. CDR1 is SGDLS, CDR2 YYNGEE, per germline. V lost 4 bases and J lost 13; bases outside the gene matches: 11. The CDR3 runs to 13 residues. In DNA, the CDR3 is TGTGCCAGCAGCACCGACAGGGTTTATCGTCAGTTCTTC. Protein sequence: CASSTDRVYRQFF. Combining the CDR3 with reference TRBV9 and TRBJ2-1 gives the whole variable domain DSGVTQTPKHLITATGQRVTLRCSPRSGDLSVYWYQQSLDQGLQFLIQYYNGEERAKGNILERFSAQQFPDLHSELNLSSLELGDSALYFCASSTDRVYRQFFGPGTRLTVL.

The rearrangement links TRBV9 to TRBJ2-1; 12 nucleotides match TRBD2. The CDR3 runs 14 residues. V lost 0 bases, J lost 8 bases, and 0 bases stayed unmatched. CDR1 is SGDLS, CDR2 YYNGEE, per germline. This chain's CDR3 is CASSVGTSGDEQFF. The CDR3 coding sequence is TGTGCCAGCAGCGTAGGGACTAGCGGGGATGAGCAGTTCTTC.

J is TRBJ2-7 and V is TRBV7-6; 8 bases are shared with TRBD2. Per germline, CDR1 SGHVS and CDR2 FNYEAQ. This CDR3 is built from 11 residues. After removal of 4 bases from V and 7 bases from J, the junction contained 0 bases not matched to a gene. The CDR3 reads CASSSGGEQYF. The CDR3 DNA reads as TGTGCCAGCAGCTCGGGAGGGGAGCAGTACTTC.

V is TRBV11-1 and J is TRBJ2-1, with 8 bases that match TRBD2. Germline V gene data show CDR1 as SGHAT and CDR2 as FQDESV (reference sequence). The CDR3 loop spans 16 amino acids. Unmatched junction bases numbered 13, after V lost 5 bases and J lost 7 bases. The chain's CDR3 is CASSARPGLGTNEQFF. DNA of the CDR3: TGTGCCAGCAGCGCCCGGCCGGGACTAGGGACGAATGAGCAGTTCTTC.

This sequence joins TRBV29-1 and TRBJ2-1; D is unresolved. V shed 3 bases and J shed 14 bases, with 14 bases lying between them. Germline V lookup: CDR1 SQVTM, CDR2 ANQGSEA. The CDR3 is 11 residues long. The CDR3 protein is CSVDPRRSEFF. The CDR3 nucleotides are TGCAGCGTTGATCCGAGACGATCGGAGTTCTTC.

CDR3 nucleotides: TGTGCCTGGACCATCTGGGGTTCCTACAATGAGCAGTTCTTC. It translates to CAWTIWGSYNEQFF. V gene TRBV30 combines with J gene TRBJ2-1; no clear D gene. V gave up 4 bases and J gave up 1 base, with 11 bases separating them. This CDR3 has 14 amino acids. CDR1 is GTSNPN, CDR2 SVGIG, per germline (reference sequence).

The chain combines TRBV29-1 with TRBJ2-2; 7 bases map to TRBD1. The CDR3 consists of 12 residues. The germline gives CDR1 SQVTM, CDR2 ANQGSEA. The CDR3: CKRQGSTGELFF. The CDR3 bases are TGCAAACGACAGGGAAGCACCGGGGAGCTGTTTTTT.

V usage is TRBV7-2 and J usage is TRBJ2-1; TRBD2 aligns across 9 bases. V trimming: 4 bases; J trimming: 9 bases; junction bases outside the gene matches: 7. Germline V gene sequence: CDR1 SGHTA, CDR2 FQGNSA. The CDR3 loop spans 14 amino acids. The CDR3 is CASSYSGGLGEQFF. CDR3 sequence (DNA): TGTGCCAGCAGCTACAGCGGGGGGTTAGGTGAGCAGTTCTTC.

The chain employs TRBV6-6 and TRBJ2-3; TRBD1 aligns across 7 bases. The germline CDR1 and CDR2 sequences are MNHNY and SVGAGI (reference sequence). There are 14 residues in the CDR3. V shed 10 bases and J 1 base; nucleotides not matched to a gene: 8. The chain's CDR3 is CATQTGTGTDTQYF. DNA for the CDR3: TGTGCCACCCAAACCGGGACAGGCACAGATACGCAGTATTTT.

This chain uses TRBV9 with TRBJ2-1, with D perhaps TRBD2 (6 bases). There are 17 residues in the CDR3. The V and J ends lost 0 bases and 0 bases respectively, with 13 bases between them. The germline gives CDR1 SGDLS, CDR2 YYNGEE. The CDR3 loop reads CASSVATAGSSYNEQFF. The DNA of the CDR3 is TGTGCCAGCAGCGTAGCTACCGCGGGAAGCTCCTACAATGAGCAGTTCTTC.

This chain connects TRBV29-1 to TRBJ2-4; 9 bases line up with TRBD2. Trimming took 6 bases from V and 6 from J; bases not matched to a gene: 6. The CDR3 is 13 residues long. CDR1 SQVTM and CDR2 ANQGSEA come from the germline V gene. The CDR3 region has the DNA TGCAGCGTCCTGACTAGCGGATTAAACATTCAGTACTTC. This encodes CSVLTSGLNIQYF.

J is TRBJ1-6 and V is TRBV30; 9 nucleotides line up with TRBD1. The CDR3 length is 14 residues. CDR1 is GTSNPN and CDR2 is SVGIG in the germline V gene (reference sequence). V gave up 5 bases and J gave up 11 bases; unmatched junction bases: 10. DNA of the CDR3: TGTGCCTGGGGCGGGACAGGGCGTAAGACACCCCTCCACTTT. Translated: CAWGGTGRKTPLHF.

The V and J genes are TRBV27 and TRBJ2-7, with TRBD1 matching over 10 bases. This CDR3 is built from 15 residues. In germline, CDR1 is MNHEY, CDR2 SMNVEV (reference sequence). The V and J ends lost 6 bases and 2 bases, in that order; junction bases with no gene match: 7. CDR3 protein: CASSPGDRGPYEQYF. The DNA for the CDR3 is TGTGCCAGCAGCCCCGGGGACAGGGGCCCCTACGAGCAGTACTTC.

The chain has TRBV5-1 and TRBJ2-1; possibly TRBD2 for D (5 bases). The CDR3 runs to 15 residues. V shed 4 bases and J shed 3 bases, with 14 bases lying between them. CDR1 and CDR2 (germline): SGHRS, YFSETQ. This CDR3 reads CASSADPGFYNEQFF. The CDR3, as DNA: TGCGCCAGCAGCGCGGACCCGGGGTTCTACAATGAGCAGTTCTTC.

V usage is TRBV7-9 and J usage is TRBJ1-4; no definite D call. Germline V gene sequence: CDR1 SEHNR, CDR2 FQNEAQ (reference sequence). The CDR3 loop spans 12 amino acids. V lost 2 bases, J lost 5 bases, and 3 bases lay in between. The DNA of the CDR3 is TGTGCCAGCAGCTTACTAAATGAAAAACTGTTTTTT. Translation gives CASSLLNEKLFF.

This clone was seen more than once but under ten times. The CDR3 coding sequence is TGTGCCTGGAGGCGGGGGTTGGAGACCCAGTACTTC. It encodes CAWRRGLETQYF. V and J are TRBV30 and TRBJ2-5; 7 bases align to TRBD2. The J segment lost 5 bases and the V segment lost 3 bases, leaving 3 bases of the junction unmatched. This CDR3 is built from 12 residues. CDR1 is GTSNPN, CDR2 SVGIG, per germline (reference sequence).

The chain carries TRBV30 and TRBJ1-1; D unresolved. Between the trimmed V and J ends, which lost 4 bases and 6 bases, there was a span of 15 bases. Germline-derived CDR1 and CDR2 are GTSNPN and SVGIG (reference sequence). CDR3 size: 13 residues. CDR3 sequence reads: CAWILSGRSEAFF. CDR3 sequence (DNA): TGTGCCTGGATCCTTAGCGGGAGGTCTGAAGCTTTCTTT.

The CDR3 bases are TGCAGCGTTGTGGGGTCCCGCAAGACCCAGTACTTC. Amino acid sequence: CSVVGSRKTQYF. The genes are TRBV29-1 and TRBJ2-5; no reliable D call. Trimming took off 4 bases at V and 6 bases at J, with 12 bases between the two ends. Germline values: CDR1 SQVTM, CDR2 ANQGSEA. The CDR3 length is 12 residues.

V and J are TRBV7-3 and TRBJ2-2; D tentatively reads TRBD1 or TRBD2 (5 bases each). The ends were cut back, 5 bases at V and 8 bases at J, with 9 bases in the middle. This CDR3 has 12 residues. Germline-derived CDR1 and CDR2 are SGHTA and FQGTGA. CDR3 protein: CASSPGPGELFF. The DNA for the CDR3 is TGTGCCAGCAGCCCGGGACCGGGGGAGCTGTTTTTT.

The CDR3 reads CASSQGTDQETQYF. The CDR3, as DNA: TGCGCCAGCAGTCAAGGGACGGACCAAGAGACCCAGTACTTC. The gene calls are TRBV23-1 and TRBJ2-5; perhaps D is TRBD1 or TRBD2 (5 bases each). TRBV23-1 counts as an open reading frame of uncertain function. CDR3 length equals 14 residues. V lost 2 bases and J lost 0, with 7 bases in between.

The chain carries TRBV29-1 and TRBJ2-5; perhaps D is TRBD1 or TRBD2 (5 bases each). The CDR3 loop spans 12 amino acids. Looked up from germline, CDR1 is SQVTM and CDR2 is ANQGSEA. V lost 6 bases and J lost 5, with 13 bases in between. In DNA form, the CDR3 reads TGCAGCGTGAGGGGTCTCTCGGAGACCCAGTACTTC. Protein sequence: CSVRGLSETQYF.

The rearrangement uses TRBV27 and TRBJ2-7; no definite D call. Trimming cost V 5 bases and J 5 bases, with 13 bases left between them. The CDR3 sequence is 13 residues long. Germline CDR1 and CDR2: MNHEY and SMNVEV (reference sequence). This CDR3 is CASSPQSRNEQYF. CDR3 sequence (DNA): TGTGCCAGCAGTCCCCAAAGTCGGAACGAGCAGTACTTC.

V is TRBV4-1 and J is TRBJ2-3; D remains ambiguous. The CDR3 consists of 12 residues. Trimming pared 3 bases from V and 5 bases from J, leaving 6 bases between. Germline V gene lookup returns CDR1 MGHRA and CDR2 YSYEKL. DNA for the CDR3: TGCGCCAGCAGCCAGCCACAAGATACGCAGTATTTT. It yields the protein CASSQPQDTQYF.

This CDR3 is CASSPPLGEGGYTF. For the CDR3, the DNA is TGTGCCAGCTCACCACCGTTGGGGGAAGGAGGCTACACCTTC. The J gene is TRBJ1-2, the V gene TRBV18, with D possibly being TRBD1 (5 bases). The V gene's germline CDR1 is KGHSH and CDR2 LQKENI. V lost 0 bases to trimming and J lost 8 bases, with 13 bases between them. The CDR3 has 14 residues.

This clone was seen only a few times. The chain has TRBV4-3 and TRBJ2-6; D is unresolved. The germline V gene has CDR1 LGHNA and CDR2 YSLEER. The CDR3 length is 15 residues. Deletions cut 0 bases from V and 3 bases from J, with 6 bases between. CDR3 loop: CASSQEGIGANVLTF. CDR3 in DNA: TGCGCCAGCAGCCAAGAGGGAATTGGGGCCAACGTCCTGACTTTC.

Here the CDR3 DNA reads TGTGCCAGCAGCGGACTCGGGACTAGCGGGCCCGGGGAGCTGTTTTTT. Translated, it gives CASSGLGTSGPGELFF. V gene TRBV9 combines with J gene TRBJ2-2; 12 bases agree with TRBD2. The ends lost 3 bases at V and 6 bases at J; junction bases unmatched: 6. Germline V gene sequence: CDR1 SGDLS, CDR2 YYNGEE. CDR3 length: 16 residues.

This clone has more than one count but fewer than ten. Other DNA sequences within the sample encode an identical CDR3. This rearrangement joins TRBV25-1 to TRBJ2-1; TRBD2 agrees at 10 bases. V trimming: 3 bases; J trimming: 5 bases; junction bases outside the gene matches: 4. The CDR3 is made up of 15 amino acids. The germline CDR1 and CDR2 sequences are MGHDK and SYGVNS. The CDR3 loop is CASSDPSGGDNEQFF. CDR3 DNA: TGTGCCAGCAGTGACCCTAGCGGGGGTGACAATGAGCAGTTCTTC. Filled out from reference TRBV25-1 and TRBJ2-1, the complete variable domain reads EADIYQTPRYLVIGTGKKITLECSQTMGHDKMYWYQQDPGMELHLIHYSYGVNSTEKGDLSSESTVSRIRTEHFPLTLESARPSHTSQYLCASSDPSGGDNEQFFGPGTRLTVL.

The chain has TRBV29-1 and TRBJ2-1; unclear D gene. Germline assignment: CDR1 SQVTM and CDR2 ANQGSEA. The CDR3 runs to 12 residues. Trimming took 3 bases from V and 5 from J, leaving 8 bases between them. The CDR3 protein is CSVDRFNNEQFF. In DNA form, the CDR3 reads TGCAGCGTTGACCGGTTCAACAATGAGCAGTTCTTC.

As concerns this clone: This sample includes further DNA sequences coding for the same CDR3. The chain recombines TRBV2 with TRBJ2-5; D is perhaps TRBD1 (6 bases). Trimming took 8 bases from V and 2 from J, leaving 9 bases between them. The CDR3 spans 12 residues. Germline V lookup: CDR1 SNHLY, CDR2 FYNNEI. As DNA, the CDR3 is TGTGCCAGCGGGCAGGGGCAAGAGACCCAGTACTTC. Protein product: CASGQGQETQYF.

This rearrangement joins TRBV6-6 to TRBJ2-5; D not resolved. This CDR3 comprises 11 residues. Trimming shortened V by 7 bases and J by 5 bases, and 8 bases separated the two germline ends. Germline V gene sequence: CDR1 MNHNY, CDR2 SVGAGI (reference sequence). CDR3 coding DNA: TGTGCCAGCACCCATGGGGAGACCCAGTACTTC. This sequence encodes CASTHGETQYF.